The rows below give T cell receptor beta chains drawn from one sample of a study of blood T cell repertoires in COVID-19. Assay: immunoSEQ multiplex PCR; the TCRdb copy retains only in-frame clones and omits some. The data contain 150,000 to 200,000 clones, 79% of them singletons. Input material: peripheral blood. The origin of the receptors is a man between 60 and 70 years old with active or convalescent COVID-19. The CDR3 runs from the conserved cysteine through the conserved F or W. D genes are given only for firm matches. Clone size is stated in some rows and not others, as once, few, many or a class when expanded.

clone_size: NA; j_call: TRBJ2-5; d_call: TRBD2; v_call: TRBV7-9; cdr3_nt: TGTGCCAGCAGCTCTCTCCTAGCGGGAGGGCAAGAGACCCAGTACTTC; cdr3_aa: CASSSLLAGGQETQYF
clone_size: NA; j_call: TRBJ1-6; d_call: NA; v_call: TRBV10-3; cdr3_nt: TGTGCCATCAGTGAGTCAAGGGGAGGGTATAATTCACCCCTCCACTTT; cdr3_aa: CAISESRGGYNSPLHF
clone_size: NA; j_call: TRBJ2-7; d_call: TRBD1; v_call: TRBV10-3; cdr3_nt: TGTGCCATCAGGGGGCAGGGGGCCACCGAGCAGTACTTC; cdr3_aa: CAIRGQGATEQYF
clone_size: NA; j_call: TRBJ2-5; d_call: TRBD2; v_call: TRBV5-6; cdr3_nt: TGTGCCAGCAGCAGGGGACTAGGGGGCCAAGAGACCCAGTACTTC; cdr3_aa: CASSRGLGGQETQYF
clone_size: NA; j_call: TRBJ2-2; d_call: TRBD1; v_call: TRBV19; cdr3_nt: TGTGCCAGTAGGAGACAGGGGGGTATCACCGGGGAGCTGTTTTTT; cdr3_aa: CASRRQGGITGELFF
clone_size: once; j_call: TRBJ1-2; d_call: NA; v_call: TRBV10-2; cdr3_nt: TGCGCCAGCAGTCCAGACAAGTATGGCTACACCTTC; cdr3_aa: CASSPDKYGYTF
clone_size: NA; j_call: TRBJ2-7; d_call: NA; v_call: TRBV11-3; cdr3_nt: TGTGCCAGCAGCCGACAGGGACTTGACGAGCAGTACTTC; cdr3_aa: CASSRQGLDEQYF
clone_size: NA; j_call: TRBJ2-3; d_call: NA; v_call: TRBV9; cdr3_nt: TGTGCCAGCAGCTCCGGAGGGGGGGCCCCCACAGATACGCAGTATTTT; cdr3_aa: CASSSGGGAPTDTQYF
clone_size: NA; j_call: TRBJ2-3; d_call: TRBD2; v_call: TRBV18; cdr3_nt: TGTGCCAGCTCACCGACTAGCGGGGGCCTAGGATCCGATACGCAGTATTTT; cdr3_aa: CASSPTSGGLGSDTQYF
clone_size: NA; j_call: TRBJ2-7; d_call: NA; v_call: TRBV18; cdr3_nt: TGTGCCAGCTCACCACTTGGCGGTACCTACGAGCAGTACTTC; cdr3_aa: CASSPLGGTYEQYF
clone_size: NA; j_call: TRBJ2-2; d_call: NA; v_call: TRBV5-6; cdr3_nt: TGTGCCAGCAGCTTGACCCACAGCACCGGGGAGCTGTTTTTT; cdr3_aa: CASSLTHSTGELFF
clone_size: NA; j_call: TRBJ2-7; d_call: TRBD2; v_call: TRBV5-4; cdr3_nt: TGTGCCAGCAGCCAAGGCGGGAGAAACGAGCAGTACTTC; cdr3_aa: CASSQGGRNEQYF
clone_size: NA; j_call: TRBJ2-7; d_call: TRBD1; v_call: TRBV19; cdr3_nt: TGTGCCAGTAGTGCTGACAGGGTGACCTACGAGCAGTACTTC; cdr3_aa: CASSADRVTYEQYF
clone_size: NA; j_call: TRBJ2-5; d_call: NA; v_call: TRBV3-1/TRBV3-2; cdr3_nt: TGTGCCAGCACCGACTCGATGGAGACCCAGTACTTC; cdr3_aa: CASTDSMETQYF
clone_size: NA; j_call: TRBJ1-4; d_call: NA; v_call: TRBV25-1; cdr3_nt: TGTGCCAGCAGTGACCAGGGACTCACTAATGAAAAACTGTTTTTT; cdr3_aa: CASSDQGLTNEKLFF
clone_size: NA; j_call: TRBJ1-2; d_call: TRBD1; v_call: TRBV28; cdr3_nt: TGTGCCAGCAGTCTCAGGGGGTGGGATGGCTACACCTTC; cdr3_aa: CASSLRGWDGYTF
clone_size: NA; j_call: TRBJ1-5; d_call: TRBD1; v_call: TRBV19; cdr3_nt: TGTGCCAGTACCCCTGACAGGGGGCAAAGCAATCAGCCCCAGCATTTT; cdr3_aa: CASTPDRGQSNQPQHF
clone_size: NA; j_call: TRBJ2-7; d_call: TRBD1; v_call: TRBV13; cdr3_nt: TGTGCCAGCAGCCTACCGGGACAGGGGGGTCGGCAGCAGTACTTC; cdr3_aa: CASSLPGQGGRQQYF
clone_size: once; j_call: TRBJ1-5; d_call: NA; v_call: TRBV28; cdr3_nt: TGTGCCAGCCAGGATGGCAATCAGCCCCAGCATTTT; cdr3_aa: CASQDGNQPQHF
clone_size: NA; j_call: TRBJ2-5; d_call: NA; v_call: TRBV5-6; cdr3_nt: TGTGCCAGCAGCCCCCCCAGGGGGGCGGAGACCCAGTACTTC; cdr3_aa: CASSPPRGAETQYF
clone_size: NA; j_call: TRBJ1-4; d_call: NA; v_call: TRBV28; cdr3_nt: TGTGCCAGCAGTCCACCGGGGGGACACACTGAAAAACTGTTTTTT; cdr3_aa: CASSPPGGHTEKLFF
clone_size: once; j_call: TRBJ2-3; d_call: NA; v_call: TRBV19; cdr3_nt: TGTGCCAGTAGTAAGATGCAGAACACAGATACGCAGTATTTT; cdr3_aa: CASSKMQNTDTQYF
clone_size: NA; j_call: TRBJ1-1; d_call: NA; v_call: TRBV12-3/TRBV12-4; cdr3_nt: TGTGCCAGCAGTTTATCGGTGAACACTGAAGCTTTCTTT; cdr3_aa: CASSLSVNTEAFF
clone_size: NA; j_call: TRBJ1-3; d_call: NA; v_call: TRBV7-6; cdr3_nt: TGTGCCAGCAGCTTCCCCGGGGGAAGAGGTGGAAACACCATATATTTT; cdr3_aa: CASSFPGGRGGNTIYF
clone_size: NA; j_call: TRBJ2-7; d_call: TRBD1; v_call: TRBV27; cdr3_nt: TGTGCCAGCAGTCCCCAGGGGGCTGGCGAGCAGTACTTC; cdr3_aa: CASSPQGAGEQYF
clone_size: NA; j_call: TRBJ1-5; d_call: NA; v_call: TRBV7-2; cdr3_nt: TGTGCCAGCAGCCAGAGGGTCAATCAGCCCCAGCATTTT; cdr3_aa: CASSQRVNQPQHF
clone_size: NA; j_call: TRBJ2-1; d_call: TRBD2; v_call: TRBV7-8; cdr3_nt: TGTGCCAGCAGTTCGGGACTAGGTAACAATGAGCAGTTCTTC; cdr3_aa: CASSSGLGNNEQFF
clone_size: NA; j_call: TRBJ1-1; d_call: NA; v_call: TRBV28; cdr3_nt: TGTGCCAGCAGTTTTTGGACAACGAACACTGAAGCTTTCTTT; cdr3_aa: CASSFWTTNTEAFF
clone_size: NA; j_call: TRBJ2-7; d_call: NA; v_call: TRBV5-1; cdr3_nt: TGCGCCAGCAAGGGCCCCGGGGACGAGCAGTACTTC; cdr3_aa: CASKGPGDEQYF
clone_size: NA; j_call: TRBJ2-3; d_call: TRBD2; v_call: TRBV10-3; cdr3_nt: TGTGCCATCAGTGAGTCGGGGGGGTTAACAGATACGCAGTATTTT; cdr3_aa: CAISESGGLTDTQYF
clone_size: once; j_call: TRBJ2-7; d_call: NA; v_call: TRBV3-1/TRBV3-2; cdr3_nt: TGTGCCAGCAGCCGCGGGCGGAGCTCCTACGAGCAGTACTTC; cdr3_aa: CASSRGRSSYEQYF
clone_size: once; j_call: TRBJ2-2; d_call: TRBD1; v_call: TRBV24-1; cdr3_nt: TGTGCCACCAGTGATTTTACGTCAGGGACAGCCGGGGAGCTGTTTTTT; cdr3_aa: CATSDFTSGTAGELFF
clone_size: NA; j_call: TRBJ2-3; d_call: TRBD2; v_call: TRBV6-5; cdr3_nt: TGTGCCAGCAGTTTAGCGGGAAGCACAGATACGCAGTATTTT; cdr3_aa: CASSLAGSTDTQYF
clone_size: NA; j_call: TRBJ2-7; d_call: NA; v_call: TRBV2; cdr3_nt: TGTGCCAGCAGCCCGTTCTACGAGCAGTACTTC; cdr3_aa: CASSPFYEQYF
clone_size: few; j_call: TRBJ2-5; d_call: NA; v_call: TRBV7-6; cdr3_nt: TGTGCCAGCAGCTTGCCAGGTCAAGAGACCCAGTACTTC; cdr3_aa: CASSLPGQETQYF
clone_size: few; j_call: TRBJ2-1; d_call: NA; v_call: TRBV3-1/TRBV3-2; cdr3_nt: TGTGCCAGCAGCCAAGGAGTAGTCGACAATGAGCAGTTCTTC; cdr3_aa: CASSQGVVDNEQFF